A selection of T cell receptor beta chains follows, all from one sample in a study of regulatory T cells in long-lasting Graves disease. TCRdb ran MiXCR on the multiplex PCR reads and lists one entry per CDR3 protein. Among 300,000 or so distinct CDR3 sequences listed, around a fifth were seen once. The material sequenced was peripheral blood mononuclear cells (PBMCs), taken when the disease was refractory, from a patient treated with antithyroid drugs. The source is a female donor with Graves disease. The CDR3 runs from the conserved cysteine through the conserved F or W. A D gene is named only where the DNA matches it firmly. Only part of the rows carry a size: once, few, many, or a class if the clone is expanded.

size	V	J	length	D	CDR3	DNA
.	TRBV19	TRBJ2-3	15	.	CASSIGQTSTDTQYF	TGTGCCAGTAGTATCGGACAGACTAGCACAGATACGCAGTATTTT
many	TRBV2	TRBJ2-5	15	.	CASSEVGREEETQYF	TGTGCCAGCAGTGAAGTGGGACGAGAAGAAGAGACCCAGTACTTC
many	TRBV6-2/TRBV6-3	TRBJ2-6	16	.	CASSPLEGSGANVLTF	TGTGCCAGCAGTCCACTTGAGGGATCTGGGGCCAACGTCCTGACTTTC
.	TRBV4-1	TRBJ2-7	15	.	CASSQDSIMWGEQYF	TGCGCCAGCAGCCAAGATTCTATCATGTGGGGCGAGCAGTACTTC
few	TRBV6-1	TRBJ2-7	16	TRBD1	CASSPGTGPPSYEQYF	TGTGCCAGCAGCCCCGGGACAGGGCCCCCCTCCTACGAGCAGTACTTC
many	TRBV6-1	TRBJ1-5	16	.	CASSDLRGASNQPQHF	TGTGCCAGCAGTGATCTGCGGGGGGCAAGCAATCAGCCCCAGCATTTT
few	TRBV6-5	TRBJ2-2	18	TRBD1	CASSSSWTGGANTGELFF	TGTGCCAGCAGTTCCAGCTGGACAGGGGGGGCGAACACCGGGGAGCTGTTTTTT
many	TRBV30	TRBJ1-1	14	TRBD1	CAWRFGTGRAEAFF	TGTGCCTGGAGGTTCGGGACAGGGAGGGCTGAAGCTTTCTTT
many	TRBV12-3/TRBV12-4	TRBJ1-5	15	TRBD1	CASSPQQGANQPQHF	TGTGCCAGCAGTCCCCAACAGGGGGCGAATCAGCCCCAGCATTTT
many	TRBV11-3	TRBJ2-7	14	.	CASSLAASTYEQYF	TGTGCCAGCAGCTTAGCTGCCAGCACCTACGAGCAGTACTTC
many	TRBV28	TRBJ1-5	17	.	CASSLALFLRDRKPQHF	TGTGCCAGCAGTTTGGCCTTATTTCTCAGGGATAGGAAGCCCCAGCATTTT
many	TRBV18	TRBJ1-4	14	.	CASSSRASNEKLFF	TGTGCCAGCTCATCACGGGCCTCTAATGAAAAACTGTTTTTT
many	TRBV11-2	TRBJ1-2	14	TRBD1	CASSSRQGHYGYTF	TGTGCCAGCAGCAGCAGACAGGGACACTATGGCTACACCTTC
.	TRBV3-1	TRBJ2-7	14	.	CASSLKGTSYEQYF	TGTGCCAGCAGCCTAAAAGGCACCTCATACGAGCAGTACTTC
.	TRBV6-5	TRBJ1-5	14	.	CASRSSGAGQPQHF	TGTGCCAGCAGATCCTCGGGGGCAGGTCAGCCCCAGCATTTT
many	TRBV6-2/TRBV6-3	TRBJ1-2	14	TRBD1	CASSYIRGTDGYTF	TGTGCCAGCAGTTACATTCGTGGGACAGATGGCTACACCTTC
few	TRBV6-1	TRBJ1-2	14	.	CASNRAGVEYGYTF	TGTGCCAGCAACCGCGCAGGGGTGGAATATGGCTACACCTTC
many	TRBV28	TRBJ1-1	14	TRBD1	CASSLEGANTEAFF	TGTGCCAGCAGTTTAGAGGGGGCAAACACTGAAGCTTTCTTT
.	TRBV14	TRBJ2-2	13	.	CASSPIRTGELFF	TGTGCCAGCAGCCCTATACGGACCGGGGAGCTGTTTTTT
many	TRBV12-3/TRBV12-4	TRBJ2-2	17	TRBD2	CASSKTSGGAPTGELFF	TGTGCCAGCAGTAAGACTAGCGGGGGGGCCCCCACCGGGGAGCTGTTTTTT
.	TRBV11-2	TRBJ2-3	15	TRBD1	CASSSRQGYTDTQYF	TGTGCCAGCAGCTCCCGACAGGGCTACACAGATACGCAGTATTTT
few	TRBV6-1	TRBJ1-1	13	.	CASSETENTEAFF	TGTGCCAGCAGTGAGACGGAGAACACTGAAGCTTTCTTT
many	TRBV2	TRBJ2-5	12	.	CASSAGVGTQYF	TGTGCCAGCAGTGCAGGGGTCGGGACCCAGTACTTC
.	TRBV19	TRBJ1-5	15	.	CASTINRGREQPQHF	TGTGCCAGTACCATCAATAGGGGCAGGGAACAGCCCCAGCATTTT
many	TRBV27	TRBJ1-4	14	.	CASSLRGAREKLFF	TGTGCCAGCAGTTTAAGGGGGGCCAGAGAAAAACTGTTTTTT
.	TRBV15	TRBJ2-7	13	.	CATSRGTGMWITF	TGTGCCACCAGCAGAGGCACGGGGATGTGGATTACCTTC
many	TRBV12-5	TRBJ1-2	18	TRBD1	CASGSFVSGGTGNYGYTF	TGTGCTAGTGGTTCCTTTGTCAGTGGCGGGACAGGCAACTATGGCTACACCTTC
.	TRBV7-9	TRBJ2-3	11	.	CASSYRDTQYF	TGTGCCAGCAGCTACAGAGATACGCAGTATTTT
.	TRBV12-3/TRBV12-4	TRBJ2-5	15	.	CASSTGTYPGETQYF	TGTGCCAGCAGTACTGGGACATACCCCGGGGAGACCCAGTACTTC
.	TRBV6-2/TRBV6-3	TRBJ1-5	17	.	CASSYGWGLYSNQPQHF	TGTGCCAGCAGTTACGGTTGGGGTCTATATAGCAATCAGCCCCAGCATTTT
.	TRBV19	TRBJ1-5	13	.	CASSILQGIPQHF	TGTGCCAGTAGTATACTCCAGGGGATCCCCCAGCATTTT
.	TRBV30	TRBJ1-1	12	.	CAWNIANTEAFF	TGTGCCTGGAATATAGCGAACACTGAAGCTTTCTTT
.	TRBV10-3	TRBJ1-5	16	.	CAISEGGLQSNQPQHF	TGTGCCATCAGTGAGGGGGGGCTTCAAAGCAATCAGCCCCAGCATTTT
few	TRBV7-2	TRBJ1-3	15	.	CASSPQAGAGNTIYF	TGTGCCAGCAGCCCCCAAGCAGGGGCTGGAAACACCATATATTTT
.	TRBV20-1	TRBJ1-2	17	TRBD1	CSAPHAYGGQGDSGYTF	TGCAGTGCTCCCCACGCTTATGGGGGACAGGGGGATTCTGGCTACACCTTC
many	TRBV30	TRBJ2-2	14	TRBD2	CAWSVAGGAGELFF	TGTGCCTGGAGTGTAGCGGGGGGGGCCGGGGAGCTGTTTTTT
.	TRBV7-3	TRBJ2-6	17	TRBD1	CASSSGTGLSGANVLTF	TGTGCCAGCAGCTCCGGGACAGGGTTATCTGGGGCCAACGTCCTGACTTTC
many	TRBV2	TRBJ1-5	15	.	CASRARRGSNQPQHF	TGTGCCAGCAGGGCCCGGAGGGGGAGCAATCAGCCCCAGCATTTT
few	TRBV3-1	TRBJ1-2	15	TRBD1	CASSQAGTANYGYTF	TGTGCCAGCAGCCAGGCCGGGACAGCTAACTATGGCTACACCTTC
few	TRBV4-2	TRBJ1-1	14	.	CASSPARVNTEAFF	TGTGCCAGCAGTCCAGCCAGGGTGAACACTGAAGCTTTCTTT
many	TRBV11-2	TRBJ1-1	15	.	CASSLEDRLNTEAFF	TGTGCCAGCAGCTTAGAAGACAGATTGAACACTGAAGCTTTCTTT
.	TRBV11-2	TRBJ2-1	15	TRBD2	CASSYLAGLNNEQFF	TGTGCCAGCAGCTACCTAGCGGGGTTAAACAATGAGCAGTTCTTC
.	TRBV12-5	TRBJ2-2	13	TRBD1	CASGPRGPGELFF	TGTGCTAGTGGTCCCAGGGGGCCCGGGGAGCTGTTTTTT
many	TRBV6-2/TRBV6-3	TRBJ2-5	14	.	CASSEASGGKTQYF	TGTGCCAGCAGTGAAGCATCGGGTGGAAAGACCCAGTACTTC
few	TRBV10-3	TRBJ2-7	15	.	CAISEGGVTNDEQYF	TGTGCCATCAGTGAAGGGGGGGTAACTAACGACGAGCAGTACTTC
.	TRBV7-9	TRBJ2-7	15	TRBD2	CASSPSSGDSYEQYF	TGTGCCAGCAGCCCCTCTAGCGGGGACTCCTACGAGCAGTACTTC
few	TRBV19	TRBJ2-7	14	.	CASSPGTYLREQYF	TGTGCCAGTAGCCCCGGGACTTATCTGAGGGAGCAGTACTTC
.	TRBV7-2	TRBJ1-2	15	.	CASSLIITVMGGYTF	TGTGCCAGCAGCTTGATTATAACGGTGATGGGTGGCTACACCTTC
many	TRBV20-1	TRBJ2-5	14	TRBD2	CSGSGGTSQETQYF	TGCAGTGGTTCCGGGGGGACCAGCCAAGAGACCCAGTACTTC
few	TRBV4-1	TRBJ1-4	17	.	CASSLARVGNRNEKLFF	TGCGCCAGCAGCCTGGCTCGAGTCGGGAATCGTAATGAAAAACTGTTTTTT
.	TRBV20-1	TRBJ2-5	16	.	CSARSRRITIKETQYF	TGCAGTGCTAGATCTCGAAGGATCACAATCAAAGAGACCCAGTACTTC
many	TRBV5-6	TRBJ2-5	16	TRBD2	CASSPGIGLAVETQYF	TGTGCCAGCAGCCCTGGCATCGGACTAGCAGTGGAGACCCAGTACTTC
.	TRBV12-3/TRBV12-4	TRBJ1-4	15	TRBD1	CASSLGGQGYGKLFF	TGTGCCAGCAGTTTGGGGGGACAGGGTTACGGAAAACTGTTTTTT
few	TRBV20-1	TRBJ2-5	15	.	CSIRAPLASRETQYF	TGCAGTATCCGAGCCCCTCTAGCGTCACGGGAGACCCAGTACTTC
many	TRBV2	TRBJ1-1	15	.	CASRAQGFRVSEAFF	TGTGCCAGCAGAGCTCAGGGGTTCCGGGTCTCTGAAGCTTTCTTT
many	TRBV3-1	TRBJ2-4	15	.	CASSLQGIAKNIQYF	TGTGCCAGCAGCCTACAGGGCATAGCCAAAAACATTCAGTACTTC
many	TRBV12-3/TRBV12-4	TRBJ2-7	12	.	CASSRRGHEQYF	TGTGCCAGCAGTCGCAGAGGCCACGAGCAGTACTTC
.	TRBV3-1	TRBJ1-3	15	.	CASSQGSYSGNTIYF	TGTGCCAGCAGCCAAGGATCCTACTCTGGAAACACCATATATTTT
many	TRBV6-1	TRBJ2-7	13	.	CASRGQISYEQYF	TGTGCCAGCAGGGGACAAATCTCCTACGAGCAGTACTTC
many	TRBV28	TRBJ1-5	14	.	CASSYPGANQPQHF	TGTGCCAGCAGTTATCCGGGGGCCAATCAGCCCCAGCATTTT